This T cell receptor beta chain was documented in a study of vaccination effects on CD4 cells after COVID-19. Study-wide background: With 8.5 to 10 ug/ml peptides and about 9.7 IU/ml IL-2, fewer than 2.5 million PBMC per well were cultured.

CDR3 length equals 16 residues. The germline gives CDR1 MNHEY, CDR2 SVGAGI. V gave up 4 bases and J gave up 3 bases, with 15 bases separating them. Profiling relied on immunoSEQ multiplex PCR, and the TCRdb table lists in-frame clones only, not all of them. This table holds about 53,000 clones, about 74% found once. A remark on this clone: Its antigen is as yet unknown.

Following 10 days of culture, CD4+ T cells were isolated. A half-volume exchange with IL-2 medium occurred on days 3 and 7. The source was CD4+ T cells from PBMCs cultured without peptide, collected before COVID-19 vaccination. The chain recombines TRBV6-5 with TRBJ2-2; D is possibly TRBD2 (7 bases). The sequence came from a human donor who received a COVID-19 vaccine. DNA of the CDR3: TGTGCCAGCAGTTTCTGGGGGGGGCTAGACACCGGGGAGCTGTTTTTT. It yields the protein CASSFWGGLDTGELFF.